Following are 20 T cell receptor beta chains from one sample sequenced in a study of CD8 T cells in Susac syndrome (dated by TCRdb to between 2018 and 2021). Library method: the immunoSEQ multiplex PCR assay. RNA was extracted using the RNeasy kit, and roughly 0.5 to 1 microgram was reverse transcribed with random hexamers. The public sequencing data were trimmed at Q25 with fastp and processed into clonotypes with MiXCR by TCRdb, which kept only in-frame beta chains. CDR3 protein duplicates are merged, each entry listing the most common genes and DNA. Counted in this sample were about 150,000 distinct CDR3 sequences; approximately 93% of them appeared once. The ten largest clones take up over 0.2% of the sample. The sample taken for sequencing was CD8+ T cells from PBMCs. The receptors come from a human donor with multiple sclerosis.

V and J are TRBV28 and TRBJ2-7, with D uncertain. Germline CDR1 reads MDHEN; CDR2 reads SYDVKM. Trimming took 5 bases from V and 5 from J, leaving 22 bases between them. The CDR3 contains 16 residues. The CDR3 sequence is CASSDPWAVMADEQYF. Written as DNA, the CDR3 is TGTGCCAGCAGTGACCCGTGGGCAGTCATGGCAGACGAGCAGTACTTC.

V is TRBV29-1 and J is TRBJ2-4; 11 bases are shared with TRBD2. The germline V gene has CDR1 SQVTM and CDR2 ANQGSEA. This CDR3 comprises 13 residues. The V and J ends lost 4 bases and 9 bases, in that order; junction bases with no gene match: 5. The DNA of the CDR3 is TGCAGCGTTGTGGTAGCGGGGGGGAGCATTCAGTACTTC. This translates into CSVVVAGGSIQYF.

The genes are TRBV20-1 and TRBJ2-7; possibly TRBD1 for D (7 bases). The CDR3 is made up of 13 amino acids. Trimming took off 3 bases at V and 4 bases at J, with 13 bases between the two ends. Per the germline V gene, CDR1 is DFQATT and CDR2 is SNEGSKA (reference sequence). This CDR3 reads CSARSAGGYEQYF. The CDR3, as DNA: TGCAGTGCTAGGTCCGCAGGGGGGTACGAGCAGTACTTC.

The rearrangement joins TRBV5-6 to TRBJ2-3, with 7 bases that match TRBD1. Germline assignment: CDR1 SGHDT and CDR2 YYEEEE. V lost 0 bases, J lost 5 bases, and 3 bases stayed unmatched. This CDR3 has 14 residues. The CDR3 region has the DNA TGTGCCAGCAGCTTGGGTGACAGGGAAGATACGCAGTATTTT. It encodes CASSLGDREDTQYF.

The CDR3 nucleotides are TGTGCCAGCAGCCCCCGAGGAGGGGCAGGGGGCGCGGACTATGGCTACACCTTC. Protein product: CASSPRGGAGGADYGYTF. The genes are TRBV13 and TRBJ1-2; 8 bases match TRBD1. The V gene end was trimmed by 5 bases and the J gene end by 3 bases; junction bases not matched to a gene: 17. Germline CDR1 reads PRHDT; CDR2 reads FYEKMQ (reference sequence). The length of the CDR3 is 18 residues. Together with reference TRBV13 and TRBJ1-2, the CDR3 gives the full variable domain: AAGVIQSPRHLIKEKRETATLKCYPIPRHDTVYWYQQGPGQDPQFLISFYEKMQSDKGSIPDRFSAQQFSDYHSELNMSSLELGDSALYFCASSPRGGAGGADYGYTFGSGTRLTVV.

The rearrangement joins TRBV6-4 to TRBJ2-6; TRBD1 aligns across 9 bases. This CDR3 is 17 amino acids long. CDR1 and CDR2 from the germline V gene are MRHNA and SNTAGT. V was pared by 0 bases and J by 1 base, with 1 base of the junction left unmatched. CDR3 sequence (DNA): TGTGCCAGCAGTGACTCAGGACAGGGGTCTGGGGCCAACGTCCTGACTTTC. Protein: CASSDSGQGSGANVLTF.

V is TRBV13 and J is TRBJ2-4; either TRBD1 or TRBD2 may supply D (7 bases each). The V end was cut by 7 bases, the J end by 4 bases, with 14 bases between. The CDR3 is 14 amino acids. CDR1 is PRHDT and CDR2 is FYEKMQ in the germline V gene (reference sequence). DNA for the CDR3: TGTGCCAGCAAGGGGGCCGGGGGGAAAAACATTCAGTACTTC. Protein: CASKGAGGKNIQYF.

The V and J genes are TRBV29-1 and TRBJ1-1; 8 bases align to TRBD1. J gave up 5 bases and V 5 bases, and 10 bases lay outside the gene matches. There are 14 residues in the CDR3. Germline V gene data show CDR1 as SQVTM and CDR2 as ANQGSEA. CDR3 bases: TGCAGCGTTCAACAGACAGGGGCGAGGACTGAAGCTTTCTTT. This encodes CSVQQTGARTEAFF. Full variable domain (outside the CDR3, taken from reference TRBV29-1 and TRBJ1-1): SAVISQKPSRDICQRGTSLTIQCQVDSQVTMMFWYRQQPGQSLTLIATANQGSEATYESGFVIDKFPISRPNLTFSTLTVSNMSPEDSSIYLCSVQQTGARTEAFFGQGTRLTVV.

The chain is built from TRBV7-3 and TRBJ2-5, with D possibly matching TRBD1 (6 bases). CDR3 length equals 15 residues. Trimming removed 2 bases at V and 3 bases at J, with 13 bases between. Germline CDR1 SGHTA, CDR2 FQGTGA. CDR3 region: CASSLPEAGEETQYF. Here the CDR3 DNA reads TGTGCCAGCAGCTTACCGGAGGCAGGGGAAGAGACCCAGTACTTC.

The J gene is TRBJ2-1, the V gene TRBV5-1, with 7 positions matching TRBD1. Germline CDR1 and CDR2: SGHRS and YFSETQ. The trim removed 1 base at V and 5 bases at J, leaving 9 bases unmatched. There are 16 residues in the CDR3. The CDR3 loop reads CASSLWDRLPDNEQFF. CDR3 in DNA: TGCGCCAGCAGCTTGTGGGACAGATTACCTGACAATGAGCAGTTCTTC.

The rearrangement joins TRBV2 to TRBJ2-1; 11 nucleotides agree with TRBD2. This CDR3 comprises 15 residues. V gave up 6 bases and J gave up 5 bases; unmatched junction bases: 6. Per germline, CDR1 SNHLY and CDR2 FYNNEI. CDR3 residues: CASSVLAGGHNEQFF. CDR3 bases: TGTGCCAGCAGCGTTCTAGCGGGGGGCCACAATGAGCAGTTCTTC.

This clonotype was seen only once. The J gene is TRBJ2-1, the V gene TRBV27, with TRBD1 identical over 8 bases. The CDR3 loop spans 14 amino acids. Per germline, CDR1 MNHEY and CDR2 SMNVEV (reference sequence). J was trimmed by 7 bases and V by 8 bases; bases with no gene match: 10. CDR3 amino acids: CASWTGRLGNEQFF. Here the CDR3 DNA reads TGTGCCAGCTGGACAGGGAGGCTGGGTAATGAGCAGTTCTTC.

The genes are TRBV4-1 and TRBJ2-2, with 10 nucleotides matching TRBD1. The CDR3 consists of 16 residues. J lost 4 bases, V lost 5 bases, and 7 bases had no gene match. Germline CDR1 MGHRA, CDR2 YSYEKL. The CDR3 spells CASSFTTGGFTGELFF. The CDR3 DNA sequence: TGCGCCAGCAGCTTTACGACAGGGGGCTTCACCGGGGAGCTGTTTTTT.

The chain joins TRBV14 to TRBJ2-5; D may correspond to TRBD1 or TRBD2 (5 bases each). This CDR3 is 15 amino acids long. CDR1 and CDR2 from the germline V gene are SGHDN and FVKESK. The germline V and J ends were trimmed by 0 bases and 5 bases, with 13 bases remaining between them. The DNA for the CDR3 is TGTGCCAGCAGCCAAGATGTGGCAGGGACGGAGACCCAGTACTTC. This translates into CASSQDVAGTETQYF.

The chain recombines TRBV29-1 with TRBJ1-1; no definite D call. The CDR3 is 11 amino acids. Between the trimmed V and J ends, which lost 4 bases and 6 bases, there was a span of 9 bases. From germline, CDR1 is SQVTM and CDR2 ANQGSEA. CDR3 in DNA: TGCAGCGTTGGGAAGGGCGCTGAAGCTTTCTTT. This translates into CSVGKGAEAFF.

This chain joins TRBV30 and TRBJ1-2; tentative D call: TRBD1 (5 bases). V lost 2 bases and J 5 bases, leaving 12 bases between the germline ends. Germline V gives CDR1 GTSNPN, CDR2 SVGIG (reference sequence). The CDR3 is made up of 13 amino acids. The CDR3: CAWSNGGSYGYTF. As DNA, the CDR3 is TGTGCCTGGAGTAACGGGGGTAGTTATGGCTACACCTTC.

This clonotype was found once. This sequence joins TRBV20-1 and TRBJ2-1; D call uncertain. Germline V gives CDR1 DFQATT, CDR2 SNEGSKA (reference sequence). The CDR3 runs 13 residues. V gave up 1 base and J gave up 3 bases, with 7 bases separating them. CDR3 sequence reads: CSARGRGYNEQFF. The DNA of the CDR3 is TGCAGTGCTAGAGGGCGCGGCTACAATGAGCAGTTCTTC.

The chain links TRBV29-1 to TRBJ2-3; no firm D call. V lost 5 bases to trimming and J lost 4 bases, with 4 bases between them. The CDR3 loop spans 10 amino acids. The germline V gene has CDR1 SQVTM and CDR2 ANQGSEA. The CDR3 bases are TGCAGCGTTCTCGCAGATACGCAGTATTTT. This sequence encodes CSVLADTQYF.

The CDR3 bases are TGTGCCAGCAGCTTCCTGGCACTGAACCGGGACAGGGGCGTTGGAAACACCATATATTTT. It encodes CASSFLALNRDRGVGNTIYF. The rearrangement joins TRBV7-3 to TRBJ1-3; 10 bases map to TRBD1. The CDR3 is made up of 20 amino acids. V shed 3 bases and J 3 bases; nucleotides not matched to a gene: 17. Germline CDR1 and CDR2: SGHTA and FQGTGA.

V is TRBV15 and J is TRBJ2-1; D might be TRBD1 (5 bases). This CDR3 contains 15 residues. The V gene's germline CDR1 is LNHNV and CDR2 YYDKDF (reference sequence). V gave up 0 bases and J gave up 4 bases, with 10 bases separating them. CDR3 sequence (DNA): TGTGCCACCAGCAGAGACAGGGCTCCTTACAATGAGCAGTTCTTC. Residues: CATSRDRAPYNEQFF.